This T cell receptor (beta chain) was obtained from a study of cytomegalovirus exposure and HLA in healthy donors. Study outcomes and limitations: The study listed roughly 160 cytomegalovirus-associated TCR beta chains. Analysis performed later found more than 15,000 TCR beta sequences associated with HLA alleles at 0.05 false discovery rate.

In the case of this clone: What it binds is not known.

It was with 60 Vbeta and 13 Jbeta primers that the PCR ran. Clones were read by immunoSEQ multiplex PCR, and TCRdb kept only the in-frame ones, dropping some. The sample lists some 180,000 clones, roughly 90% seen once, with less than 1.3% in the top ten. With 5 bases clipped from V and 5 bases from J, the junction kept 1 base outside the gene matches. There are 14 residues in the CDR3. Germline V gene data show CDR1 as MDHEN and CDR2 as SYDVKM. This receptor was obtained from a boy aged 2 to 10 in good health and CMV-seronegative. The rearrangement uses TRBV28 and TRBJ2-1, with 12 bases fitting TRBD2. The sample consisted of PBMCs. DNA for the CDR3: TGTGCCAGCAGTCGACTAGCGGGAGACAATGAGCAGTTCTTC. It codes for CASSRLAGDNEQFF.